The entry that follows covers one TCR beta chain sequence. TCRdb's table, derived via immunoSEQ multiplex PCR, lists solely in-frame clones and lacks some. The data contain more than 95,000 clones, 70% to 80% of them singletons. These data originate in a study of blood T cell repertoires in COVID-19. Study-level information: Acute and convalescent COVID-19 specimens originated in the United States, Italy and Spain. Sample material is recorded as cDNA or gDNA derived from T cells, B-cell-depleted T cells, or PBMCs.

Sequenced material: peripheral blood. This sequence was found in a human donor in a cohort sampled during active COVID-19.

The DNA of the CDR3 is TGTGCCAGCAGCCACCAAAACGAGCAGTACTTC. This sequence encodes CASSHQNEQYF. The chain combines TRBV3-1 (or the pseudogene TRBV3-2) with TRBJ2-7; D gene unclear. The CDR3 spans 11 residues. Germline CDR1 is LGHDT and CDR2 is YNNKEL (reference sequence). V was clipped by 3 bases and J by 5 bases, with 5 bases between them.